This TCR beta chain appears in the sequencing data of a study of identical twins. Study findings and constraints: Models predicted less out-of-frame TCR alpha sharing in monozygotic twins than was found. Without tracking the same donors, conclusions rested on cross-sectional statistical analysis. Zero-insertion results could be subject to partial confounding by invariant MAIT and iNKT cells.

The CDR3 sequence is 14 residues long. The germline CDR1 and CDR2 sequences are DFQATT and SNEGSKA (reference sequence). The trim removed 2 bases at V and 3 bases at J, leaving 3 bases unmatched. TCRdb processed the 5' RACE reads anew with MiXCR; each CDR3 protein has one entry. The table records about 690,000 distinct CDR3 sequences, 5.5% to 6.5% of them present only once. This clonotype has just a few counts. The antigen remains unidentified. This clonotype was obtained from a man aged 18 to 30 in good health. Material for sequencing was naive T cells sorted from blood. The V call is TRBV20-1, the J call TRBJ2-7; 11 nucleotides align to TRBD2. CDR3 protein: CSARWLAGGYEQYF. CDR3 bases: TGCAGTGCTAGATGGCTAGCGGGGGGCTACGAGCAGTACTTC.